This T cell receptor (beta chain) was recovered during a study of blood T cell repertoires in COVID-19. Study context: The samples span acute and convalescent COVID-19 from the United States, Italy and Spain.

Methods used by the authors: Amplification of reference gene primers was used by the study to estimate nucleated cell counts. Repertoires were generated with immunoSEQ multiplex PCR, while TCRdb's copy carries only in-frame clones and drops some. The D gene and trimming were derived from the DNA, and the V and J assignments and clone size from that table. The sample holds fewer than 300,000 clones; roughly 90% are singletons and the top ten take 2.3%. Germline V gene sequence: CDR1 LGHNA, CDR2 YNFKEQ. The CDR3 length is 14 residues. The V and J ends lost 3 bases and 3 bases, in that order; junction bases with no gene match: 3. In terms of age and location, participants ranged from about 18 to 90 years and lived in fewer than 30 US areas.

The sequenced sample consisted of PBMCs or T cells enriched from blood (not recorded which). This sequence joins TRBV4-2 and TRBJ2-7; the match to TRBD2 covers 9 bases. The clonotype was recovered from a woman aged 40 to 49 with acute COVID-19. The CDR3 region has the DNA TGTGCCAGCAGCCACGGCGGGGGGGACTACGAGCAGTACTTC. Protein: CASSHGGGDYEQYF.